These 10 T cell receptor beta chains originate from one sample sequenced in a study of early T cells in non-severe SARS-CoV-2 infection. Each CDR3 protein gets one entry after TCRdb re-called the 5' RACE reads with MiXCR. The top ten hold 2.9% of the sample, which has some 81,000 distinct CDR3 sequences, roughly a sixth seen once. The sample comprised whole blood. The source is an adult who was a healthcare worker with PCR-confirmed SARS-CoV-2 infection or an uninfected control (not recorded which).

This clonotype is classed as medium-sized. The chain employs TRBV18 and TRBJ2-4; 9 bases align to TRBD1. The CDR3 runs to 15 residues. V lost 3 bases and J lost 3; bases outside the gene matches: 3. CDR1 is KGHSH and CDR2 is LQKENI in the germline V gene. The CDR3 loop is CASSPAGQGKNIQYF. CDR3 DNA sequence: TGTGCCAGCTCACCCGCGGGACAGGGCAAAAACATTCAGTACTTC.

The J gene is TRBJ1-1, the V gene TRBV6-6; TRBD1 is a possible D gene (5 bases). V was pared by 0 bases and J by 7 bases, with 6 bases between. CDR1 and CDR2 from the germline V gene are MNHNY and SVGAGI (reference sequence). This CDR3 contains 12 residues. DNA for the CDR3: TGTGCCAGCAGTTACTCGACAGTTGAAGCTTTCTTT. This codes for CASSYSTVEAFF.

V gene TRBV5-1 combines with J gene TRBJ1-2; 9 positions agree with TRBD1. This CDR3 is 14 amino acids long. CDR1 SGHRS and CDR2 YFSETQ come from the germline V gene. Losses at the gene ends were 5 bases for V and 5 bases for J; bases not matched to a gene: 7. The DNA of the CDR3 is TGCGCCAGCAGTTTCACAGGGGGCGGTTATGGCTACACCTTC. It codes for CASSFTGGGYGYTF. Variable domain in full (rest from reference TRBV5-1 and TRBJ1-2): KAGVTQTPRYLIKTRGQQVTLSCSPISGHRSVSWYQQTPGQGLQFLFEYFSETQRNKGNFPGRFSGRQFSNSRSEMNVSTLELGDSALYLCASSFTGGGYGYTFGSGTRLTVV.

The table lists this clonotype with a few counts. The chain uses TRBV28 and TRBJ2-3; 12 bases align to TRBD2. The CDR3 covers 16 residues. V lost 7 bases to trimming and J lost 5 bases; unmatched junction nucleotides: 10. Germline CDR1 and CDR2: MDHEN and SYDVKM. CDR3 bases: TGTGCCAGCACCGAACTAGCGGGGGGTATTCTAGATACGCAGTATTTT. It codes for CASTELAGGILDTQYF.

This clonotype was seen a few times. V usage is TRBV29-1 and J usage is TRBJ2-2; D is ambiguous. With 4 bases removed from V and 1 base from J, the gap between germline ends came to 10 bases. The germline CDR1 and CDR2 sequences are SQVTM and ANQGSEA. The CDR3 extends over 14 amino acids. The CDR3 DNA reads as TGCAGCGTTGTTCGCGACCTGAACACCGGGGAGCTGTTTTTT. Protein: CSVVRDLNTGELFF.

J is TRBJ1-1 and V is TRBV7-3, with a tentative D call TRBD1 (6 bases). The V gene's germline CDR1 is SGHTA and CDR2 FQGTGA. The V gene lost 5 bases and the J gene lost 4 bases, with 17 bases spanning the gap. This CDR3 is 15 amino acids long. The CDR3 DNA follows: TGTGCCAGCAGCGCCACAAAGGACAGCGCCACTGAAGCTTTCTTT. This translates into CASSATKDSATEAFF.

The chain links TRBV5-1 to TRBJ2-3, with 9 bases that match TRBD2. Trimming at V came to 2 bases and at J to 2 bases, leaving 6 bases not matched to a gene. Germline CDR1 is SGHRS and CDR2 is YFSETQ. The CDR3 loop spans 16 amino acids. The CDR3 is CASSFDLAGSTDTQYF. The CDR3 DNA is TGCGCCAGCAGCTTCGACCTAGCGGGATCCACAGATACGCAGTATTTT.

This clonotype was counted between two and nine times. V gene TRBV12-3 or TRBV12-4 combines with J gene TRBJ2-3; 11 nucleotides align to TRBD1. The CDR3 length is 14 residues. V lost 7 bases to trimming and J lost 3 bases; unmatched junction nucleotides: 3. The CDR3 bases are TGTGCCAGCATTCGGGACAGGGGGACAGATACGCAGTATTTT. Amino acid sequence: CASIRDRGTDTQYF.

The V call is TRBV28, the J call TRBJ2-6, with no clear D. V gave up 3 bases and J gave up 0 bases, with 6 bases separating them. Germline assignment: CDR1 MDHEN and CDR2 SYDVKM. The CDR3 extends over 15 amino acids. The CDR3 reads CASSFGNSGANVLTF. Written as DNA, the CDR3 is TGTGCCAGCAGTTTTGGCAACTCTGGGGCCAACGTCCTGACTTTC.

Note on this clonotype: A read error is possible here, since a much larger clone lies one base away. The rearrangement links TRBV18 to TRBJ1-4, with D possibly being TRBD1 (6 bases). This CDR3 comprises 14 residues. CDR1 and CDR2 (germline): KGHSH, LQKENI. V gave up 6 bases and J gave up 8 bases, with 16 bases separating them. This CDR3 is CASSKVGGGEKLFF. CDR3 nucleotide sequence: TGTGCCAGCTCCAAGGTAGGGGGAGGCGAAAAACTGTTTTTT. The full variable domain, its missing parts supplied by reference TRBV18 and TRBJ1-4, is NAGVMQNPRHLVRRRGQEARLRCSPMKGHSHVYWYRQLPEEGLKFMVYLQKENIIDESGMPKERFSAEFPKEGPSILRIQQVVRGDSAAYFCASSKVGGGEKLFFGSGTQLSVL.